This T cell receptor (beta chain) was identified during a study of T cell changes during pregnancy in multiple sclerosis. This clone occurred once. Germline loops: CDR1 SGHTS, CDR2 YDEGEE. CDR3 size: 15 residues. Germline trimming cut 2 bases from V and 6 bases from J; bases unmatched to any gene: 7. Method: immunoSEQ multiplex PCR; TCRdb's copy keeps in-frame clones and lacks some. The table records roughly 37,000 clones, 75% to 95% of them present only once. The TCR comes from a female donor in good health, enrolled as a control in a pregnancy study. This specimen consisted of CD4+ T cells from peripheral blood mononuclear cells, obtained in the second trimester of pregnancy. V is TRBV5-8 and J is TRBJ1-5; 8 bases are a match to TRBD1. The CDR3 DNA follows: TGTGCCAGCAGCTTTGGACAGGGAGGGTTTCAGCCCCAGCATTTT. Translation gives CASSFGQGGFQPQHF.